Sequencing of this TCR beta chain was carried out in a study of blood T cell repertoires in COVID-19. Study as a whole: The analysed material was cDNA or gDNA that came from T cells, B-cell-depleted T cells, or PBMCs.

Here immunoSEQ multiplex PCR was the method, and the copy in TCRdb shows in-frame clones only, minus some. This table holds more than 20,000 clones, 90% found once. The sample comprised peripheral blood. The sequence came from a human donor in a cohort sampled during active COVID-19.

This CDR3 reads CASSGFVGLGETQYF. CDR3 sequence (DNA): TGCGCCAGCAGTGGGTTCGTGGGACTAGGAGAGACCCAGTACTTC. J is TRBJ2-5 and V is TRBV10-1; 8 bases align to TRBD2. The V segment lost 4 bases and the J segment 4 bases; nucleotides outside the gene matches: 8. Germline values: CDR1 WNHNN, CDR2 SYGVQD (reference sequence). The CDR3 spans 15 residues.